A single sample is the source of the 8 T cell receptor beta chains below, sequenced in a study of T cell repertoires in ileal Crohn's disease. Assay: immunoSEQ multiplex PCR; the TCRdb copy retains only in-frame clones and omits some. The sample includes around 8,600 clones, around 77% of them seen just once. The sample comprised ileal tissue. The receptors were gathered from an adult with Crohn's disease.

This chain joins TRBV9 and TRBJ2-3, with 7 nucleotides matching TRBD1. The J segment lost 1 base and the V segment lost 4 bases, leaving 6 bases of the junction unmatched. CDR3 size: 15 residues. Germline-derived CDR1 and CDR2 are SGDLS and YYNGEE. The CDR3 loop is CASSPRQGGTDTQYF. CDR3 sequence (DNA): TGTGCCAGCAGCCCCAGACAGGGAGGCACAGATACGCAGTATTTT. The variable domain in full, completed from reference TRBV9 and TRBJ2-3, reads DSGVTQTPKHLITATGQRVTLRCSPRSGDLSVYWYQQSLDQGLQFLIQYYNGEERAKGNILERFSAQQFPDLHSELNLSSLELGDSALYFCASSPRQGGTDTQYFGPGTRLTVL.

This chain links TRBV20-1 with TRBJ1-2, with TRBD1 identical over 10 bases. CDR3 length: 11 residues. CDR1 DFQATT and CDR2 SNEGSKA come from the germline V gene (reference sequence). The V gene end was trimmed by 7 bases and the J gene end by 5 bases; junction bases not matched to a gene: 1. The CDR3 DNA sequence: TGCAGTGGACAGGGGGCATATGGCTACACCTTC. Translation: CSGQGAYGYTF.

This chain joins TRBV4-2 and TRBJ1-1; perhaps TRBD1 as D (5 bases). CDR1 is LGHNA, CDR2 YNFKEQ, per germline. V shed 6 bases and J shed 1 base, with 15 bases lying between them. This CDR3 is built from 15 residues. The CDR3 sequence is CASRSQGFENTEAFF. The CDR3 DNA sequence: TGTGCCAGCAGGTCGCAGGGTTTCGAGAACACTGAAGCTTTCTTT.

The V call is TRBV11-2, the J call TRBJ2-7, with D perhaps matching TRBD2 (5 bases). Germline V gene lookup returns CDR1 SGHAT and CDR2 FQNNGV. V was cut by 1 base and J by 3 bases, with 7 bases left in between. CDR3 length: 13 residues. Here the CDR3 DNA reads TGTGCCAGCAGCTTAGGACGGGGCTACGAGCAGTACTTC. This gives the protein CASSLGRGYEQYF.

This chain links TRBV19 with TRBJ1-3; D is possibly TRBD1 (6 bases). The CDR3 contains 15 residues. Trimming took off 3 bases at V and 1 base at J, with 10 bases between the two ends. CDR1 is LNHDA, CDR2 SQIVND, per germline (reference sequence). The CDR3 reads CASSIGGQSGNTIYF. DNA of the CDR3: TGTGCCAGTAGTATCGGCGGACAGTCTGGAAACACCATATATTTT.

The chain links TRBV10-1 to TRBJ2-1, with TRBD1 identical over 7 bases. The CDR3 is 13 amino acids. J lost 7 bases, V lost 3 bases, and 3 bases had no gene match. CDR1 is WNHNN and CDR2 is SYGVQD in the germline V gene (reference sequence). The CDR3: CASSDTQGNEQFF. The CDR3 DNA is TGCGCCAGCAGTGATACACAGGGGAATGAGCAGTTCTTC.

The rearrangement links TRBV7-9 to TRBJ1-1, with D perhaps TRBD1 (5 bases). The CDR3 spans 11 residues. V was pared by 6 bases and J by 4 bases, with 6 bases between. CDR1 and CDR2 from the germline V gene are SEHNR and FQNEAQ (reference sequence). CDR3 amino acids: CASRGGTEAFF. The CDR3 DNA reads as TGTGCCAGCAGGGGGGGCACTGAAGCTTTCTTT.

This chain connects TRBV6-6 to TRBJ2-3; 9 nucleotides align to TRBD1. The length of the CDR3 is 16 residues. With 6 bases clipped from V and 3 bases from J, the junction kept 10 bases outside the gene matches. Germline values: CDR1 MNHNY, CDR2 SVGAGI (reference sequence). This CDR3 is CASSSRRDRVTDTQYF. The CDR3 DNA follows: TGTGCCAGCAGCTCCCGCCGGGACAGGGTGACAGATACGCAGTATTTT.